The clone carrying this TCR beta chain has ten or more counts. Antigen unknown. This CDR3 has 15 residues. Germline CDR1 and CDR2: SQVTM and ANQGSEA. The ends were cut back, 2 bases at V and 0 bases at J, with 11 bases in the middle. Via MiXCR, TCRdb re-called the multiplex PCR reads, giving one row per CDR3 protein. The sample records 150,000 to 200,000 distinct CDR3 sequences, about 34% being singletons. This sample stems from a study of breast tumors, draining lymph nodes, adjacent tissues. Broader study findings: Compared with basal-like, luminal-like tumors shared significantly more repertoire with nontumor tissue. Tumor T cell lymph node origin was a supported hypothesis, not proven.

Breast cancer patients provided tissue from their axillary draining lymph nodes. The clonotype comes from a female donor with breast cancer. Some clones in this sample may be carry-over from other donors' samples. Source material: axillary lymph node tissue. The V call is TRBV29-1, the J call TRBJ2-1; tentatively, D is TRBD2 (5 bases). The CDR3 bases are TGCAGCGTTGAAAGAGGGATGAGCTCCTACAATGAGCAGTTCTTC. Translating gives CSVERGMSSYNEQFF.